This entry lists 2 T cell receptor beta chains sequenced from one sample in a study of blood T cell repertoires in COVID-19. Assay used: immunoSEQ multiplex PCR; TCRdb lists only in-frame clones, some missing. The sample has approximately 190,000 clones, 80% seen once. Sequenced input: peripheral blood. Receptor source: a man aged 55 to 70 with acute or convalescent COVID-19.

The chain links TRBV7-2 to TRBJ1-2, with 7 bases identical to TRBD1. The trim removed 4 bases at V and 7 bases at J, leaving 9 bases unmatched. CDR1 and CDR2 from the germline V gene are SGHTA and FQGNSA. The CDR3 is 14 amino acids. The CDR3 DNA sequence: TGTGCCAGCAGCTCAGTAGCGACAGGGCTTGGCTACACCTTC. It is translated as CASSSVATGLGYTF.

In its sample, this clone was seen once. The gene calls are TRBV6-5 and TRBJ1-2; 7 bases agree with TRBD1. V lost 4 bases and J lost 8; bases outside the gene matches: 10. This CDR3 is built from 14 residues. Germline-derived CDR1 and CDR2 are MNHEY and SVGAGI. The CDR3 DNA is TGTGCCAGCAGTTCCTTGACAGGGTCGATCGGCTACACCTTC. Translation: CASSSLTGSIGYTF.